Sequencing of this T cell receptor (beta chain) was carried out in a study of radiation and T cells in renal cell carcinoma. Deletions cut 1 base from V and 2 bases from J, with 12 bases between. This CDR3 comprises 15 residues. From germline, CDR1 is SNHLY and CDR2 FYNNEI. Repertoires were generated with immunoSEQ multiplex PCR, while TCRdb's copy carries only in-frame clones and drops some. The sample records tens of thousands of clones, 70% to 85% being singletons. Time point of the sample: baseline pretreatment blood. The sample's treatment: 15 Gy SBRT to primary tumor, nephrectomy 4 weeks later. The gene calls are TRBV2 and TRBJ2-7; maybe TRBD2 (5 bases). The origin of this receptor is a man between 60 and 75 years old with renal cell carcinoma. This sample comprised blood, obtained from a patient whose treatment included radiotherapy and nephrectomy. The CDR3 loop reads CASSEVLDQTYEQYF. CDR3 nucleotides: TGTGCCAGCAGTGAAGTACTAGACCAAACCTACGAGCAGTACTTC.